The clone carrying this T cell receptor beta chain was recorded at least ten times. The sample originates from a study of identical twins. Trimming pared 7 bases from V and 4 bases from J, leaving 7 bases between. This CDR3 has 10 residues. Germline loops: CDR1 DFQATT, CDR2 SNEGSKA (reference sequence). Via MiXCR, TCRdb re-called the 5' RACE reads, giving one row per CDR3 protein. The sample carries 130,000 to 150,000 distinct CDR3 sequences, around 3.4% recorded once. This sequence joins TRBV20-1 and TRBJ1-2; a possible D gene is TRBD1 (5 bases). This receptor was obtained from a man between 18 and 29 years old in good health. Material: memory T cells sorted from blood. CDR3 sequence: CSGDSYGYTF. The CDR3 DNA is TGCAGTGGTGACAGCTATGGCTACACCTTC.